One TCR beta chain is described in this entry. TCR alpha and beta CDR3 regions were amplified from RNA using iRepertoire nested multiplex PCR. Input was roughly 85-450 ng of tissue mRNA or PBMC total RNA. TCRdb itself ran the multiplex PCR reads through MiXCR, one entry per CDR3 protein. The repertoire holds 300,000 to 450,000 distinct CDR3 sequences, with 41% as singletons. Losses at the gene ends were 8 bases for V and 6 bases for J; bases not matched to a gene: 21. CDR3 size: 18 residues. Per the germline V gene, CDR1 is KGHDR and CDR2 is SFDVKD. The sample is drawn from a study of glioma-infiltrating T cells.

This TCR was sampled from a human donor with low-grade glioma or glioblastoma, undergoing nonglioma brain surgery, or in good health (not recorded which). The sequencing sample was made of glioma tissue, nonneoplastic brain tissue, or PBMCs (not recorded which). The V and J genes are TRBV24-1 and TRBJ1-2, with 9 bases matching TRBD1. The CDR3 coding sequence is TGTGCCACCAATGACACTCGACAGGGGGGAACTATGTCACATGGCTACACCTTC. This encodes CATNDTRQGGTMSHGYTF.